Each of the 18 T cell receptor beta chains below was sequenced from the same sample in a study of T-cell memory formation after mild COVID-19. TCRdb redid the calling of the 5' RACE reads with MiXCR, one entry per CDR3 protein. The repertoire consists of approximately 250,000 distinct CDR3 sequences, with approximately 15% occurring once and the leading ten covering around 21%. The source material was PBMCs or a T cell subset sorted from them (not recorded which). Receptor source: a man aged 18 to 35 who had mild COVID-19 (a few samples of this study predate the infection). Cell type and time point are not known.

This chain links TRBV5-1 with TRBJ1-1, with 8 bases matching TRBD1. Germline V gene sequence: CDR1 SGHRS, CDR2 YFSETQ. The CDR3 has 13 amino acids. V trimming: 5 bases; J trimming: 3 bases; junction bases outside the gene matches: 3. CDR3 in amino acids: CASSGQGYTEAFF. CDR3 bases: TGCGCCAGCAGTGGACAGGGCTACACTGAAGCTTTCTTT.

The chain carries TRBV2 and TRBJ2-2; possibly TRBD2 for D (5 bases). V gave up 5 bases and J gave up 5 bases, with 9 bases separating them. The CDR3 length is 13 residues. Germline values: CDR1 SNHLY, CDR2 FYNNEI. The CDR3 nucleotides read TGTGCCAGCAGTCCCACTAGGACCGGGGAGCTGTTTTTT. Its protein product is CASSPTRTGELFF.

The chain recombines TRBV28 with TRBJ1-2; D possibly corresponds to TRBD1 (6 bases). Between the trimmed V and J ends, which lost 4 bases and 4 bases, there was a span of 19 bases. Germline CDR1 is MDHEN and CDR2 is SYDVKM. This CDR3 comprises 16 residues. As DNA, the CDR3 is TGTGCCAGCAGTTCCTTCGGACAGCTATTTACCTATGGCTACACCTTC. The encoded protein is CASSSFGQLFTYGYTF.

This clonotype has more than one count but fewer than ten. The chain couples TRBV7-2 to TRBJ2-7; D ambiguous. Germline loops: CDR1 SGHTA, CDR2 FQGNSA. Trimming removed 5 bases from V and 9 bases from J, with 20 bases in between. The CDR3 is 14 amino acids. CDR3 sequence (DNA): TGTGCCAGCAGCGTAACCGGGTCCTCAGGAGTGCAGTACTTC. Amino acids: CASSVTGSSGVQYF.

This clonotype was recorded at least ten times. The chain uses TRBV12-3 or TRBV12-4 and TRBJ2-1; D is ambiguous. V was cut by 5 bases and J by 6 bases, with 11 bases left in between. The CDR3 has 13 amino acids. The CDR3 here is CASSPTPSNEQFF. CDR3 nucleotide sequence: TGTGCCAGCAGTCCGACTCCCAGCAATGAGCAGTTCTTC.

This chain uses TRBV5-1 with TRBJ2-7, with TRBD1 matching over 7 bases. The J segment lost 0 bases and the V segment lost 4 bases, leaving 10 bases of the junction unmatched. This CDR3 has 16 residues. CDR1 and CDR2 from the germline V gene are SGHRS and YFSETQ. CDR3 DNA: TGCGCCAGCAGCCCAGTCCGACAGGGTCCCTCCTACGAGCAGTACTTC. Residues: CASSPVRQGPSYEQYF.

The chain links TRBV5-6 to TRBJ2-1; a weak D match, TRBD1 (6 bases). Germline CDR1 and CDR2: SGHDT and YYEEEE. The germline V and J ends were trimmed by 2 bases and 1 base, with 10 bases remaining between them. The CDR3 consists of 15 residues. CDR3 coding DNA: TGTGCCAGCAGCTTTCTTGACAGGTCCTACAATGAGCAGTTCTTC. Translation: CASSFLDRSYNEQFF.

This chain joins TRBV7-2 and TRBJ2-1; D is ambiguous. Trimming cost V 2 bases and J 6 bases, with 8 bases left between them. Looked up from germline, CDR1 is SGHTA and CDR2 is FQGNSA. The CDR3 length is 13 residues. The DNA for the CDR3 is TGTGCCAGCAGCTTACTCCACCGCAATGAGCAGTTCTTC. Its protein is CASSLLHRNEQFF.

The chain couples TRBV5-1 to TRBJ2-2; D is unclear. CDR1 and CDR2 (germline): SGHRS, YFSETQ. The CDR3 consists of 14 residues. V dropped 1 base and J dropped 6 bases, with 10 bases sitting between them. DNA for the CDR3: TGCGCCAGCAGCTTGACTGCAAACGCCGGGGAGCTGTTTTTT. Translated: CASSLTANAGELFF.

The rearrangement joins TRBV6-1 to TRBJ2-4, with TRBD1 as a possible D gene (7 bases). Germline CDR1 and CDR2: MNHNS and SASEGT. V shed 2 bases and J shed 8 bases, with 16 bases lying between them. CDR3 length equals 15 residues. CDR3 nucleotides: TGTGCCAGCAGTGAACATCAGGGGGGATCGGACATTCAGTACTTC. Encoded protein: CASSEHQGGSDIQYF.

This clonotype was seen only a few times. The chain joins TRBV4-1 to TRBJ2-1, with D perhaps TRBD2 (5 bases). The CDR3 sequence is 15 residues long. Germline lookup yields CDR1 MGHRA and CDR2 YSYEKL. V lost 0 bases, J lost 3 bases, and 9 bases lay in between. The CDR3 here is CASSQDTRGYNEQFF. The CDR3 region has the DNA TGCGCCAGCAGCCAAGATACCCGGGGCTACAATGAGCAGTTCTTC.

V is TRBV4-1 and J is TRBJ2-4; no definite D call. The CDR3 is 15 residues long. Germline assignment: CDR1 MGHRA and CDR2 YSYEKL. Trimming cost V 1 base and J 0 bases, with 7 bases left between them. DNA of the CDR3: TGCGCCAGCAGCCAAGCCCCCTTAGCCAAAAACATTCAGTACTTC. Its translation: CASSQAPLAKNIQYF.

The genes are TRBV4-3 and TRBJ2-7; no reliable D call. The CDR3 runs to 13 residues. V was trimmed by 3 bases and J by 6 bases, leaving 12 bases between them. Looked up from germline, CDR1 is LGHNA and CDR2 is YSLEER. The CDR3 region is CASSQVIRGEQYF. The CDR3 bases are TGCGCCAGCAGCCAGGTAATCCGTGGCGAGCAGTACTTC.

This clonotype was seen a handful of times. This rearrangement joins TRBV20-1 to TRBJ1-1; D uncertain. Between the trimmed V and J ends, which lost 6 bases and 0 bases, there was a span of 14 bases. This CDR3 has 14 residues. Germline V CDR1 and CDR2: DFQATT, SNEGSKA (reference sequence). CDR3 coding DNA: TGCAGTGCCCTTCCAGGAACCTTGAACACTGAAGCTTTCTTT. As protein: CSALPGTLNTEAFF.

There are a few counts of this clonotype. The chain uses TRBV12-3 or TRBV12-4 and TRBJ2-4, with D possibly matching TRBD1 (5 bases). V was cut by 3 bases and J by 6 bases, with 12 bases left in between. CDR3 length: 14 amino acids. The CDR3 sequence is CASSFRQGRNIQYF. DNA for the CDR3: TGTGCCAGCAGTTTTAGGCAGGGTAGAAACATTCAGTACTTC.

This clonotype was found a few times. The chain is built from TRBV5-6 and TRBJ2-6, with D unclear. The CDR3 totals 17 residues. The V gene's germline CDR1 is SGHDT and CDR2 YYEEEE. The V gene lost 4 bases and the J gene lost 1 base, with 15 bases spanning the gap. CDR3 sequence: CASSPGAGLSGANVLTF. CDR3 nucleotides: TGTGCCAGCAGCCCTGGAGCAGGCCTATCTGGGGCCAACGTCCTGACTTTC.

The genes are TRBV3-1 and TRBJ2-5; no reliable D call. Germline V gene sequence: CDR1 LGHDT, CDR2 YNNKEL (reference sequence). This CDR3 spans 15 amino acids. The ends were cut back, 0 bases at V and 2 bases at J, with 10 bases in the middle. The CDR3 coding sequence is TGTGCCAGCAGCCAAGATTACCACAGACAAGAGACCCAGTACTTC. Encoded protein: CASSQDYHRQETQYF.

This clonotype was counted between two and nine times. The genes are TRBV4-1 and TRBJ1-6; tentative D call: TRBD1 (6 bases). V dropped 0 bases and J dropped 10 bases, with 19 bases sitting between them. This CDR3 region has 17 residues. Germline CDR1 MGHRA, CDR2 YSYEKL. The CDR3 sequence: CASSQDGGLPLASPLHF. The CDR3 coding sequence is TGCGCCAGCAGCCAAGATGGGGGGCTTCCCCTAGCGTCACCCCTCCACTTT.